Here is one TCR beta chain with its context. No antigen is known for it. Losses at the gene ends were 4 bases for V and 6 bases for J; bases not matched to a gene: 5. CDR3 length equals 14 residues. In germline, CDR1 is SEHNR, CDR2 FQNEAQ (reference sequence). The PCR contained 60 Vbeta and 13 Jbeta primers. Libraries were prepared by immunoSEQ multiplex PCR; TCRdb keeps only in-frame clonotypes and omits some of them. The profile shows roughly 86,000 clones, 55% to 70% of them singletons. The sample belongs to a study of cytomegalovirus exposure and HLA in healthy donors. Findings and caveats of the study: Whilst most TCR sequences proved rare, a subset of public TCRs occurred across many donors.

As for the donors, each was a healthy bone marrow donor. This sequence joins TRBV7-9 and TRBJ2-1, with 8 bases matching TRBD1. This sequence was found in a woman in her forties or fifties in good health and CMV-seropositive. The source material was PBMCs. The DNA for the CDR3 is TGTGCCAGCAGCTCGTACGACAGGGGCAATGAGCAGTTCTTC. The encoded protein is CASSSYDRGNEQFF. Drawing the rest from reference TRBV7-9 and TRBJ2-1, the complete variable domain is DTGVSQNPRHKITKRGQNVTFRCDPISEHNRLYWYRQTLGQGPEFLTYFQNEAQLEKSRLLSDRFSAERPKGSFSTLEIQRTEQGDSAMYLCASSSYDRGNEQFFGPGTRLTVL.